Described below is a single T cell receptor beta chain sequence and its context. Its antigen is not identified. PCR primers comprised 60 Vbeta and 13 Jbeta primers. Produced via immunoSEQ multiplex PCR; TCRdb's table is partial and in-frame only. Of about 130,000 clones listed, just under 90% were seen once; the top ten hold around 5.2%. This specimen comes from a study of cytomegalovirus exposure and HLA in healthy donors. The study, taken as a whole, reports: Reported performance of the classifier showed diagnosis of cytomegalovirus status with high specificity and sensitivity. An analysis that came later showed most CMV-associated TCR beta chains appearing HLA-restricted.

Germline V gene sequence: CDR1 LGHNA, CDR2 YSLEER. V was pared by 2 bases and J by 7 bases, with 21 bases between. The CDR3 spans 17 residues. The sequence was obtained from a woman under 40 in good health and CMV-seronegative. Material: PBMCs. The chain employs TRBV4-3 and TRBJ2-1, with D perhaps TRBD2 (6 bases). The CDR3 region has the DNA TGCGCCAGCAGCCAATTTCCCTCCGGGAGTAACGTAAATGAGCAGTTCTTC. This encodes CASSQFPSGSNVNEQFF.